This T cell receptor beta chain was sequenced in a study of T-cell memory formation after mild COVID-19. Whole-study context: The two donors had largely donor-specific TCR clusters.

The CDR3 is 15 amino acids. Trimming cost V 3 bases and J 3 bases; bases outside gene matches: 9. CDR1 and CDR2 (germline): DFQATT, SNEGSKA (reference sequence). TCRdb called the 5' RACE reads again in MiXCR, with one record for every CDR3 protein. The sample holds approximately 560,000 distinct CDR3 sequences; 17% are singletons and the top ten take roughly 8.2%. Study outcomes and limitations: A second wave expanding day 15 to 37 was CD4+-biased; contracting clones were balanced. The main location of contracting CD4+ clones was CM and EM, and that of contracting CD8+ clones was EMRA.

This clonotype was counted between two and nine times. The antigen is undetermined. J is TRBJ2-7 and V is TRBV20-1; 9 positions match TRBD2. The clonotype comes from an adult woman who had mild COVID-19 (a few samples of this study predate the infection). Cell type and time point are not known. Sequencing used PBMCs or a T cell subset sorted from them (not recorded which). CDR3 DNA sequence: TGCAGTGCTAGTAAGGGGCCTAGCGGGATCTACGAGCAGTACTTC. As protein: CSASKGPSGIYEQYF.